A selection of T cell receptor beta chains follows, all from one sample in a study of blood T cell repertoires in COVID-19. The method was immunoSEQ multiplex PCR; TCRdb's version includes in-frame clones alone and lacks a portion of them. The profile shows some 310,000 clones, roughly 89% of them singletons. The specimen was PBMCs or T cells enriched from blood (not recorded which). The receptor source for this set is a woman aged 30 to 39 who had recovered from COVID-19. CDR3s include the opening cysteine and the closing phenylalanine or tryptophan. A D gene is named only where the DNA matches it firmly. Only some rows state a clone size, as once, few, many or a class for expanded clones.

.	TRBJ2-3	.	TRBV7-9	CASREGGADTQYF	TGTGCCAGCAGAGAGGGTGGCGCAGATACGCAGTATTTT
.	TRBJ1-5	.	TRBV7-2	CASSLTGLYQPQHF	TGTGCCAGCAGCTTAACAGGGCTGTATCAGCCCCAGCATTTT
TRBD2	TRBJ2-1	.	TRBV7-9	CASSRNLLAAIVNNEQFF	TGTGCCAGCAGCAGAAACTTACTAGCGGCGATCGTGAACAATGAGCAGTTCTTC
TRBD2	TRBJ2-1	.	TRBV6-1	CASSEARLAGEYAYNEQFF	TGTGCCAGCAGTGAAGCGCGCCTAGCGGGAGAATACGCCTACAATGAGCAGTTCTTC
TRBD2	TRBJ2-1	.	TRBV6-5	CASSYLGGGEQFF	TGTGCCAGCAGTTACCTCGGCGGGGGTGAGCAGTTCTTC
TRBD1	TRBJ2-7	.	TRBV28	CASSHTGGIDEQYF	TGTGCCAGCAGCCATACAGGGGGGATCGACGAGCAGTACTTC
TRBD1	TRBJ2-1	.	TRBV11-2	CASSFTGGRDRSNEQFF	TGTGCCAGCAGCTTTACAGGGGGGCGGGACCGTTCTAATGAGCAGTTCTTC
TRBD2	TRBJ2-7	.	TRBV5-8	CASRYPLKIAGSYEQYF	TGTGCCAGCAGATACCCTTTGAAGATAGCGGGTTCCTACGAGCAGTACTTC
TRBD2	TRBJ2-1	.	TRBV27	CASRGLAGVYNEQFF	TGTGCCAGCAGAGGACTAGCGGGGGTCTACAATGAGCAGTTCTTC
TRBD2	TRBJ2-7	.	TRBV6-1	CASSEESSGRAREQYF	TGTGCCAGCAGTGAAGAAAGTAGCGGGAGGGCCCGCGAGCAGTACTTC
.	TRBJ1-4	.	TRBV21-1	CASSKFSGTGSTPRSTNEKLFF	TGTGCCAGCAGCAAATTTTCCGGGACAGGTTCGACCCCCCGGTCAACTAATGAAAAACTGTTTTTT
TRBD1	TRBJ1-5	.	TRBV28	CASSSRTGINQPQHF	TGTGCCAGCAGTTCCCGGACAGGAATCAATCAGCCCCAGCATTTT
.	TRBJ1-1	few	TRBV29-1	CSVCRGDTEAFF	TGCAGCGTCTGCAGGGGTGACACTGAAGCTTTCTTT
.	TRBJ2-3	.	TRBV25-1	CASSEIGLGTDTQYF	TGTGCCAGCAGTGAAATAGGACTTGGCACAGATACGCAGTATTTT
.	TRBJ1-2	.	TRBV7-9	CASSLVHENYGYTF	TGTGCCAGCAGCTTAGTACATGAAAACTATGGCTACACCTTC
.	TRBJ2-3	.	TRBV3-1/TRBV3-2	CASSQRADTQYF	TGTGCCAGCAGCCAGAGGGCAGATACGCAGTATTTT
.	TRBJ2-7	.	TRBV20-1	CSARKRDEQYF	TGCAGTGCCAGGAAGCGGGACGAGCAGTACTTC
TRBD1	TRBJ1-1	.	TRBV2	CASSRIHRGTEAFF	TGTGCCAGCAGTCGGATCCACAGGGGCACTGAAGCTTTCTTT
TRBD1	TRBJ1-1	.	TRBV19	CASSIITAGGTEAFF	TGTGCCAGTAGTATTATCACCGCAGGGGGTACTGAAGCTTTCTTT
.	TRBJ1-3	.	TRBV29-1	CSVVDSTSGNTIYF	TGCAGCGTTGTGGACAGTACCTCTGGAAACACCATATATTTT
TRBD2	TRBJ2-1	.	TRBV7-2	CASSLALPGGDNNEQFF	TGTGCCAGCAGCTTAGCGCTACCGGGAGGTGATAACAATGAGCAGTTCTTC
TRBD1	TRBJ1-5	.	TRBV3-1/TRBV3-2	CASSPQGAFLNQPQHF	TGTGCCAGCAGTCCACAGGGGGCATTTTTAAATCAGCCCCAGCATTTT
.	TRBJ1-1	.	TRBV6-5	CASSENYGNTEAFF	TGTGCCAGCAGCGAGAATTACGGGAACACTGAAGCTTTCTTT
.	TRBJ2-5	.	TRBV12-3/TRBV12-4	CASLELRGETQYF	TGTGCCTCGCTTGAACTACGAGGAGAGACCCAGTACTTC
.	TRBJ2-7	once	TRBV19	CASSPRRGPHEQYF	TGTGCCAGTAGTCCCCGTCGGGGTCCCCACGAGCAGTACTTC
TRBD2	TRBJ2-2	.	TRBV7-9	CASSSKPGLAGVKIGELFF	TGTGCCAGCAGCTCGAAACCAGGGCTAGCGGGAGTAAAAATCGGGGAGCTGTTTTTT
.	TRBJ1-1	.	TRBV6-5	CASSYRWRIFGAFF	TGTGCCAGCAGTTATCGGTGGCGGATCTTCGGAGCTTTCTTT
.	TRBJ2-5	.	TRBV21-1	CASSAPGLADQETQYF	TGTGCCAGCAGCGCACCGGGACTAGCGGACCAAGAGACCCAGTACTTC
.	TRBJ2-1	.	TRBV14	CASSQALRGGQFF	TGTGCCAGCAGCCAAGCTTTAAGGGGAGGGCAGTTCTTC
TRBD1	TRBJ2-5	.	TRBV7-9	CTSSLRQGLGETQYF	TGTACCAGCAGCTTGAGACAGGGTTTGGGAGAGACCCAGTACTTC
.	TRBJ2-2	.	TRBV28	CASTSAGTAPGELFF	TGTGCCAGCACGTCGGCGGGAACGGCTCCCGGGGAGCTGTTTTTT
TRBD2	TRBJ2-1	.	TRBV5-5	CASSRRTSGRGDSYNEQFF	TGTGCCAGCAGCCGTAGGACTAGCGGGAGAGGGGACTCCTACAATGAGCAGTTCTTC
.	TRBJ2-5	.	TRBV6-6	CASSRPPDQETQYF	TGTGCCAGCAGCCGACCCCCGGACCAAGAGACCCAGTACTTC
.	TRBJ1-4	.	TRBV3-1/TRBV3-2	CASSADRNINEKLFF	TGTGCCAGCAGCGCCGACAGAAATATTAATGAAAAACTGTTTTTT
TRBD2	TRBJ2-7	.	TRBV28	CASRSGRPTSVHEQYF	TGTGCCAGCAGATCCGGACGCCCGACTAGCGTCCACGAGCAGTACTTC
.	TRBJ1-3	.	TRBV6-2/TRBV6-3	CASSYGRQSGNTIYF	TGTGCCAGCAGTTACGGGAGGCAGTCTGGAAACACCATATATTTT
.	TRBJ1-2	.	TRBV20-1	CSADRGYGYTF	TGCAGTGCTGATCGGGGCTATGGCTACACCTTC
.	TRBJ2-6	.	TRBV9	CASSVEGHVLTF	TGTGCCAGCAGCGTTGAGGGTCACGTCCTGACTTTC
.	TRBJ2-1	.	TRBV7-9	CASSLGRLLLWNEQFF	TGTGCCAGCAGCTTAGGGCGGCTCCTTCTTTGGAATGAGCAGTTCTTC